The T cell receptor (beta chain) described here comes from a study of T cell changes during pregnancy in multiple sclerosis. The length of the CDR3 is 16 residues. Sequencing was performed with immunoSEQ multiplex PCR; in TCRdb, only in-frame clones are kept and a portion is missing. The sample has fewer than 85,000 clones, 93% seen once; the top ten hold 2.5%. The genes are TRBV21-1 and TRBJ1-2; the table's D call, TRBD1, has no DNA check behind it. TRBV21-1 is an annotated pseudogene. The starting material was peripheral blood, obtained in the second trimester of pregnancy. The receptor's source is a female donor with multiple sclerosis, enrolled in a pregnancy study. CDR3 bases: TGTGCCAGCAGCGCCCGGGACAGGGAGGTATGGCATGGCTACACCTTC. This encodes CASSARDREVWHGYTF.